The present T cell receptor beta chain was sequenced within a study of Tregs in tolerant kidney transplant recipients. CD4+CD25+CD127- Tregs, CD4+CD25- non-Tregs, CD4 and CD8 cells were sorted. TCRdb's copy holds only in-frame clones and misses some; the assay was immunoSEQ multiplex PCR. The sample holds about 240,000 clones, roughly four fifths seen once. This clone appeared once. Its antigen is as yet unknown. Broader study findings: Biological reproducibility was not directly addressed, but technical replication error appeared minimal. The small number of patients limits these findings pending further validation. Activated donor B cell expansion appeared to reveal the most relevant donor-specific TCRbeta repertoire.

The receptor was isolated from a human donor in good health. Material for sequencing was CD4+ T cells from blood.

The CDR3 DNA reads TGTGCCAGCGGTAACAGGGCCGGTGGGGCCAACGTCCTGACTTTC. Translated, it gives CASGNRAGGANVLTF. J is TRBJ2-6 and V is TRBV6-6, with D tentatively TRBD1 (6 bases). The CDR3 is 15 residues long. Germline assignment: CDR1 MNHNY and CDR2 SVGAGI (reference sequence). Trimming pared 8 bases from V and 3 bases from J, leaving 14 bases between.